These 3 T cell receptor beta chains were sequenced from one sample in a study of vaccination effects on CD4 cells after COVID-19. Antigen-specific CD4+ T cells were expanded (with viral peptide pools) by the ViraFEST assay ahead of sequencing. The culture ran for approximately 10 days, and then CD4+ T cells were isolated. Previously uninfected by SARS-CoV-2, the vaccine recipients also showed negative nucleocapsid antibodies. These receptors' targets are unknown. Repertoires were generated with immunoSEQ multiplex PCR, while TCRdb's copy carries only in-frame clones and drops some. Altogether around 71,000 clones are present, around 72% being singletons, with the ten largest covering roughly 4%. The sample was CD4+ T cells from PBMCs cultured with HCoV-OC43 spike peptides, taken before COVID-19 vaccination. Subset in this sample: HCoV-OC43 spike overlapping peptide pool stimulation. Receptor source: a human donor who received a COVID-19 vaccine.

V and J are TRBV25-1 and TRBJ1-2; D is possibly TRBD1 (5 bases). CDR1 and CDR2 (germline): MGHDK, SYGVNS. This CDR3 contains 15 residues. The germline V and J ends were trimmed by 0 bases and 4 bases, with 12 bases remaining between them. CDR3 amino acids: CASSEYSGGGYGYTF. CDR3 nucleotide sequence: TGTGCCAGCAGTGAATACAGCGGGGGTGGCTATGGCTACACCTTC.

This chain connects TRBV29-1 to TRBJ2-2; D remains ambiguous. The V end was cut by 2 bases, the J end by 6 bases, with 10 bases between. CDR3 length: 13 amino acids. Germline-derived CDR1 and CDR2 are SQVTM and ANQGSEA. The DNA for the CDR3 is TGCAGCGTTGAATTATTCCCCGCCGGGGAGCTGTTTTTT. The encoded protein is CSVELFPAGELFF.

The J gene is TRBJ1-2, the V gene TRBV9; TRBD1 might be the D (5 bases). V dropped 4 bases and J dropped 4 bases, with 14 bases sitting between them. The CDR3 has 14 residues. CDR1 is SGDLS and CDR2 is YYNGEE in the germline V gene. CDR3 nucleotides: TGTGCCAGCAGCCCCCTAGGCGGGGCCTATGGCTACACCTTC. Translating it yields CASSPLGGAYGYTF.